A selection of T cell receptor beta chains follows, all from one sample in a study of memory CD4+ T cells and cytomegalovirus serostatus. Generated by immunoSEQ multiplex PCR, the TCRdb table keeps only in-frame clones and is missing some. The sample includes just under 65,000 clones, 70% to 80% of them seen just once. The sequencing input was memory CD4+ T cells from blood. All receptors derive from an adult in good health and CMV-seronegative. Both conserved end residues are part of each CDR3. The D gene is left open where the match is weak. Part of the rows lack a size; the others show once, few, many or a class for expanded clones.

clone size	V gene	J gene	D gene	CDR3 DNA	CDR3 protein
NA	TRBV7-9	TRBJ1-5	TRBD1	TGTGCCAGCAGCTTAGGTGGACAGGGAGGCAATCAGCCCCAGCATTTT	CASSLGGQGGNQPQHF
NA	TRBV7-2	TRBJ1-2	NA	TGTGCCAGCAGCTTTGAGGGCAGGCTTTATGGCTACACCTTC	CASSFEGRLYGYTF
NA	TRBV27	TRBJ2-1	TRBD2	TGTGCCAGCAGCGAGAGACCGGAGACTAGCGGACCCTACAATGAGCAGTTCTTC	CASSERPETSGPYNEQFF
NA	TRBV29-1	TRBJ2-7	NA	TGCAGCGTAACGCCGGCAGGGACCTACGAGCAGTACTTC	CSVTPAGTYEQYF
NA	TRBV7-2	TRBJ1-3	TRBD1	TGTGCCAGCAGTACAGGGGGCGGACGAACCATATATTTT	CASSTGGGRTIYF
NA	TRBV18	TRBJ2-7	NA	TGTGCCAGCTCACCGACCCTATCTTTATACGAGCAGTACTTC	CASSPTLSLYEQYF
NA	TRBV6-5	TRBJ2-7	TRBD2	TGTGCCAGCACTAGAGCGGGAGCCTCCTACGAGCAGTACTTC	CASTRAGASYEQYF
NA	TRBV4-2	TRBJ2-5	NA	TGTGCCAGCAGCCAGTTTACCCAAGAGACCCAGTACTTC	CASSQFTQETQYF
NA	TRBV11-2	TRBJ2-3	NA	TGTGCCAGCAGCTTACAATGGGGGGTGAGCACAGATACGCAGTATTTT	CASSLQWGVSTDTQYF
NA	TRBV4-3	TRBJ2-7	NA	TGCGCCAGCAGCCAAGATTCCAGACAGAAAACCTACGAGCAGTACTTC	CASSQDSRQKTYEQYF
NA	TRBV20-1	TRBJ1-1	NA	TGCAGTGCTAGTTTGAACACTGAAGCTTTCTTT	CSASLNTEAFF
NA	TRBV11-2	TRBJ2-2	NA	TGTGCCAGCAGCTTAGGGAGTAGGAACACCGGGGAGCTGTTTTTT	CASSLGSRNTGELFF
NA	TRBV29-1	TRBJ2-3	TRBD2	TGCAGCGTTCGGGGGGGTGGTGCAGATACGCAGTATTTT	CSVRGGGADTQYF
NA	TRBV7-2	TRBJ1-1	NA	TGTGCCAGCAGCTTAGCGCTCGAAGCTTTCTTT	CASSLALEAFF
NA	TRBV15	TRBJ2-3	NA	TGTGCCACCACGCGGGGACAAGGGGGCACAGATACGCAGTATTTT	CATTRGQGGTDTQYF
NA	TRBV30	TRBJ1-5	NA	TGTGCCTGGAGTCAAGGGGCAGGGGATGGTCAGCCCCAGCATTTT	CAWSQGAGDGQPQHF
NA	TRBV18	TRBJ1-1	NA	TGTGCCAGCTCATCGATCAGGGGCATGAACACTGAAGCTTTCTTT	CASSSIRGMNTEAFF
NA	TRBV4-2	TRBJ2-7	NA	TGTGCCAGCAGCCAAGAGTCCGCCCCGAGCCGCGAGCAGTACTTC	CASSQESAPSREQYF
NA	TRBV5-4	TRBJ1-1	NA	TGTGCCAGCAGCCACAAAAACATGAACACTGAAGCTTTCTTT	CASSHKNMNTEAFF
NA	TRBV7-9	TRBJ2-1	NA	TGTGCCAGCAGCGGAAAAAACATAGTTAGTGGCGGTGAGCAGTTCTTC	CASSGKNIVSGGEQFF
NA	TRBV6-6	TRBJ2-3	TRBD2	TGTGCCAGCAGAAACGCGGGACTAGCGGGCTCAGATACGCAGTATTTT	CASRNAGLAGSDTQYF
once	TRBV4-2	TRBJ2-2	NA	TGTGCCAGCAGCCAAGAGTTGGGCACGCTAGAAGGTTGGCTGTTTTTT	CASSQELGTLEGWLFF
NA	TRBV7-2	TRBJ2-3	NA	TGTGCCAGCAGGCCAACAGGTAGCACAGATACGCAGTATTTT	CASRPTGSTDTQYF
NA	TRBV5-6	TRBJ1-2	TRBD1	TGTGCCAGCATTAGGACAGGGACCATCTATGGCTACACCTTC	CASIRTGTIYGYTF
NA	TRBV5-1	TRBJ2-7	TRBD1	TGCGCCAGCAGCCAGGACAGGACATTTGGCGAGCAGTACTTC	CASSQDRTFGEQYF
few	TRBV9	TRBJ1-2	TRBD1	TGTGCCAGCAGCCCCACCGGACAGGGGGACTATGGCTACACCTTC	CASSPTGQGDYGYTF